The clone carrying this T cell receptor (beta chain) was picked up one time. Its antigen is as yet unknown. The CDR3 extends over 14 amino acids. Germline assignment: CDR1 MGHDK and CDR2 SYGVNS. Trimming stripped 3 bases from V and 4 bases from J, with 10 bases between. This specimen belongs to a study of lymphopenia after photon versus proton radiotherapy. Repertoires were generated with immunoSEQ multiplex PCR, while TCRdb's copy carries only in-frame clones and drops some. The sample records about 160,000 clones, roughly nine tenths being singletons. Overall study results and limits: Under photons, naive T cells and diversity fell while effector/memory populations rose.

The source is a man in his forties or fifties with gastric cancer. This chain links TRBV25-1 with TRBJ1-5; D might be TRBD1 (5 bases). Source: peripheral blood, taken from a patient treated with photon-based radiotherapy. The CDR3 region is CASSDPGGNQPQHF. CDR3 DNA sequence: TGTGCCAGCAGTGACCCTGGGGGTAATCAGCCCCAGCATTTT.